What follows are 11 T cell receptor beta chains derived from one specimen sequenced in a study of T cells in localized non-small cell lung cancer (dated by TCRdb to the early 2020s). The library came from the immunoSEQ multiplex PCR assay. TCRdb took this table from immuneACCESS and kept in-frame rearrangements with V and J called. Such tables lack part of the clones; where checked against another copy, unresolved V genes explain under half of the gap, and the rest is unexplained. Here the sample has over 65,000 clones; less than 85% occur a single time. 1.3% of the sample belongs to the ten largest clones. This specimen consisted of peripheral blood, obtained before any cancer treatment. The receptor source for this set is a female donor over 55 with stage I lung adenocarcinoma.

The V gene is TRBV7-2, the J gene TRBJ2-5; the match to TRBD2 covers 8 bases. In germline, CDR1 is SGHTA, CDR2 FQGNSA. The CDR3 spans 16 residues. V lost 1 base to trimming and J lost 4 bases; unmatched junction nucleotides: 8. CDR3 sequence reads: CASSLGVAGSGETQYF. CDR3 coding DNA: TGTGCCAGCAGCTTAGGGGTAGCGGGGTCGGGAGAGACCCAGTACTTC.

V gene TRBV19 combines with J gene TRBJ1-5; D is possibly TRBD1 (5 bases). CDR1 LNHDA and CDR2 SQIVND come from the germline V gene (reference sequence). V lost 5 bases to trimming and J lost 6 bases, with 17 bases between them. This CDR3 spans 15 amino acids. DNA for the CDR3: TGTGCCAGTAGTCGGGGAAGTCCGGGGGTTCAGCCCCAGCATTTT. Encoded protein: CASSRGSPGVQPQHF. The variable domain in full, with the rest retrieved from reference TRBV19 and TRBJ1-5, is DGGITQSPKYLFRKEGQNVTLSCEQNLNHDAMYWYRQDPGQGLRLIYYSQIVNDFQKGDIAEGYSVSREKKESFPLTVTSAQKNPTAFYLCASSRGSPGVQPQHFGDGTRLSIL.

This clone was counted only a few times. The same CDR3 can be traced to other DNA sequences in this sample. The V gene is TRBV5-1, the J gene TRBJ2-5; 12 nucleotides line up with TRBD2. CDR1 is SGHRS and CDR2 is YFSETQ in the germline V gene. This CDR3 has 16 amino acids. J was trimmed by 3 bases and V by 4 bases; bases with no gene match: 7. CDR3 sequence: CASSPGLAGKEETQYF. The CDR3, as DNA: TGCGCCAGCAGCCCTGGACTAGCGGGAAAGGAAGAGACCCAGTACTTC.

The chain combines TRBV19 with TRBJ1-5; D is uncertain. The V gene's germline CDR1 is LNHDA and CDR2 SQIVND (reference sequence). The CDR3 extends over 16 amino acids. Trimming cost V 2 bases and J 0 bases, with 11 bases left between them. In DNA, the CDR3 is TGTGCCAGTAGTATAAATGGACCTATTAGCAATCAGCCCCAGCATTTT. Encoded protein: CASSINGPISNQPQHF.

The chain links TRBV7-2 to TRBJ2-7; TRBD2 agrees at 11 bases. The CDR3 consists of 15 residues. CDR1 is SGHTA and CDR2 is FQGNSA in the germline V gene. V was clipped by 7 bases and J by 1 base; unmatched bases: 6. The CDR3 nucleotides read TGTGCCAGCAACCCTCGACTAGCGGGATCCTACGAGCAGTACTTC. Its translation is CASNPRLAGSYEQYF.

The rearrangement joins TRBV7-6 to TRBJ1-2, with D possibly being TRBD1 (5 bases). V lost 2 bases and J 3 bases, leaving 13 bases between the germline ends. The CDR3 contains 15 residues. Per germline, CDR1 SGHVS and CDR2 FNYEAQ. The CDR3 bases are TGTGCCAGCAGCTTACTCCGGACACCCGACTATGGCTACACCTTC. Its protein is CASSLLRTPDYGYTF.

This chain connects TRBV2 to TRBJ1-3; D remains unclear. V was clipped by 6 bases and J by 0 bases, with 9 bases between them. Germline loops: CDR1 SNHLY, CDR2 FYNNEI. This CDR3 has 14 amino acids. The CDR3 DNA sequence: TGTGCCAGCAGCGACGGAATCTCTGGAAACACCATATATTTT. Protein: CASSDGISGNTIYF.

CDR3 residues: CASTATDRANYGYTF. The CDR3 DNA follows: TGTGCCAGCACCGCTACGGACAGGGCTAACTATGGCTACACCTTC. The V gene is TRBV6-6, the J gene TRBJ1-2; 8 nucleotides align to TRBD1. The CDR3 loop spans 15 amino acids. Unmatched junction bases numbered 7, after V lost 7 bases and J lost 0 bases. Germline V CDR1 and CDR2: MNHNY, SVGAGI (reference sequence).

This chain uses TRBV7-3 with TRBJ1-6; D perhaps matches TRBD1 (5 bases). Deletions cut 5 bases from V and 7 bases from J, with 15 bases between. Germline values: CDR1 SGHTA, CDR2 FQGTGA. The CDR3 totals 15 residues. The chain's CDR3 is CASSLIRDENSPLHF. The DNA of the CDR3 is TGTGCCAGCAGCCTAATCCGGGACGAAAATTCACCCCTCCACTTT.

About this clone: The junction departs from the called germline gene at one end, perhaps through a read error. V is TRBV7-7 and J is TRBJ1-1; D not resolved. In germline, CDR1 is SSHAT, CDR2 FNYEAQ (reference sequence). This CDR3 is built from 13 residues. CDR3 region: CASSLAPGSEAFF. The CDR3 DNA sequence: TGTGCTAGCAGCTTAGCGCCAGGCTCCGAAGCTTTCTTT.

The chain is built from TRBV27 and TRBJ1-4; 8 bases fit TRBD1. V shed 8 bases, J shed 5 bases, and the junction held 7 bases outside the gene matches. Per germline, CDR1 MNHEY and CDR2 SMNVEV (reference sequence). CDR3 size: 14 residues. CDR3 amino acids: CASSRQGKNEKLFF. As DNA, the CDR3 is TGTGCCAGCTCCCGACAGGGGAAAAATGAAAAACTGTTTTTT.